This TCR beta chain was found in a study of cytomegalovirus exposure and HLA in healthy donors. 60 Vbeta and 13 Jbeta primers were used in PCR. Profiling relied on immunoSEQ multiplex PCR, and the TCRdb table lists in-frame clones only, not all of them. Of some 140,000 clones listed, 73% are singletons. V lost 4 bases and J lost 1, with 12 bases in between. Germline V CDR1 and CDR2: SGDLS, YYNGEE. This CDR3 has 14 residues. Sequencing input: PBMCs. The V and J genes are TRBV9 and TRBJ2-7; D is perhaps TRBD1 (6 bases). The TCR sequence derives from a middle-aged woman in good health and CMV-seronegative. The CDR3 reads CASSTRDTSYEQYF. The CDR3 nucleotides read TGTGCCAGCAGCACCCGGGACACATCCTACGAGCAGTACTTC. The full variable domain, rest sourced from reference TRBV9 and TRBJ2-7, is DSGVTQTPKHLITATGQRVTLRCSPRSGDLSVYWYQQSLDQGLQFLIQYYNGEERAKGNILERFSAQQFPDLHSELNLSSLELGDSALYFCASSTRDTSYEQYFGPGTRLTVT.